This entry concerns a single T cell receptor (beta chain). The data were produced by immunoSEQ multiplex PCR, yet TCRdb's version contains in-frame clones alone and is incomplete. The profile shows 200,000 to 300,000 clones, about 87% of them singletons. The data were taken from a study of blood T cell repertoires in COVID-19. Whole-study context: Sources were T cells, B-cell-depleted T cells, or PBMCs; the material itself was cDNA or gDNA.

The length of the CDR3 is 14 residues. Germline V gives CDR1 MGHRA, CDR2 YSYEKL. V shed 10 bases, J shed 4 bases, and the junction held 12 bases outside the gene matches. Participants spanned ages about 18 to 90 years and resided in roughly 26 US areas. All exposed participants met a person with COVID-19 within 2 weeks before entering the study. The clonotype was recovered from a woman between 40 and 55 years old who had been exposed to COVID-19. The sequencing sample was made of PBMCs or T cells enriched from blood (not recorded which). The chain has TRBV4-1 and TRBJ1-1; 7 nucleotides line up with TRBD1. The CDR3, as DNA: TGCGCCACCAAAGGGGGCAGCAGGGGCACTGAAGCTTTCTTT. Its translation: CATKGGSRGTEAFF.